This entry concerns a single TCR beta chain. The antigen is undetermined. This record belongs to a study of blood T cells in healthy people across ages. As for the study in general: In model experiments, template switching was able to capture about one barcoded beta molecule for every two T cells that were present.

V was trimmed by 6 bases and J by 0 bases, leaving 11 bases between them. The V gene's germline CDR1 is DFQATT and CDR2 SNEGSKA (reference sequence). This CDR3 contains 13 residues. Study-wide points: Long-lived donors carried more naive CD4+ cells and greater diversity than aged donors. Older individuals had lower TCR beta diversity per million T cells (the decline was roughly linear).

PCR was performed a second time for roughly 7 to 11 cycles using a sample-barcoded 5' primer and a J-beta primer mix. Every cDNA was tagged by a template-switch adaptor with 12 random nucleotides. One entry per CDR3 protein results from TCRdb running MiXCR on the 5' RACE reads. The sample has around 900,000 distinct CDR3 sequences; roughly 26% are singletons. Sequenced material: blood. The TCR originated in a woman aged 80 or older in good health. The chain joins TRBV20-1 to TRBJ1-1; D is unresolved. As DNA, the CDR3 is TGCAGTGCCGCGGACCGACTGAACACTGAAGCTTTCTTT. Its protein is CSAADRLNTEAFF.